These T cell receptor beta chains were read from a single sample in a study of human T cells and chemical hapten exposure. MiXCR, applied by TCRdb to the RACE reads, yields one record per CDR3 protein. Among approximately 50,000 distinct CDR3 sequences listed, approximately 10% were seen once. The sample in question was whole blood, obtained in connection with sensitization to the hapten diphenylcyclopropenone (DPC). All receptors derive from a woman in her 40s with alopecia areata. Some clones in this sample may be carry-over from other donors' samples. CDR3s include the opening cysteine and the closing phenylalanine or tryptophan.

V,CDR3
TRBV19,CASSQQGARQPQHF
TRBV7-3,CASSLGGVATDTQYF
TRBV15,CATGRGVNSGANVLTF
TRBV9,CASSPTGGSTEAFF
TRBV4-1,CASSQVGYRQPQHF
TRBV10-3,CAIALNPYNSPLHF
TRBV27,CASSFIGETSGLPYEQYF
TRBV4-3,CASSQDGGVTGELFF
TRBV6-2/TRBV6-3,CASSLTRGGADTQYF
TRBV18,CASSPSGGPTDTQYF
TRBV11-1,CASSLGITGELFF